The rows below give T cell receptor beta chains drawn from one sample of a study of cytomegalovirus exposure and HLA in healthy donors. Sequencing used immunoSEQ multiplex PCR; TCRdb keeps in-frame clones, though not all of them. Of 170,000 or so clones in the sample, roughly 78% were seen once. Source material: PBMCs. All receptors come from a woman aged 45-60 years in good health and CMV-seropositive. Both conserved end residues are part of each CDR3. Each record gives: clone size, D gene, J gene, V gene, CDR3 DNA, CDR3 protein. A D gene is named only where the DNA matches it firmly. Clone size appears in some rows only: once, few, many, or a class for an expanded clone.

size: -
D: -
J: TRBJ1-5
V: TRBV11-2
DNA: TGTGCCAGCAGCCCTGGGGCACAGGCCAATCAGCCCCAGCATTTT
CDR3: CASSPGAQANQPQHF

size: -
D: -
J: TRBJ2-3
V: TRBV6-6
DNA: TGTGCCAGCAGTTCTTACACAGATACGCAGTATTTT
CDR3: CASSSYTDTQYF

size: -
D: -
J: TRBJ1-1
V: TRBV7-8
DNA: TGTGCCAGCAGCTTAGGACAGTGGAACACTGAAGCTTTCTTT
CDR3: CASSLGQWNTEAFF

size: -
D: -
J: TRBJ2-7
V: TRBV19
DNA: TGTGCCAGTAGTATGAGCGACAGTTTCTACGAGCAGTACTTC
CDR3: CASSMSDSFYEQYF

size: -
D: -
J: TRBJ1-2
V: TRBV20-1
DNA: TGCAGTGCCTCGGGACTATATGGCTACACCTTC
CDR3: CSASGLYGYTF

size: -
D: TRBD1
J: TRBJ1-2
V: TRBV5-1
DNA: TGCGCCAGCAGCGACGGGACAGGGAACTATGGCTACACCTTC
CDR3: CASSDGTGNYGYTF

size: -
D: TRBD1
J: TRBJ1-6
V: TRBV28
DNA: TGTGCCAGCCTAACTTCCGGGACAGGGGCCTCACCCCTCCACTTT
CDR3: CASLTSGTGASPLHF

size: -
D: TRBD1
J: TRBJ1-2
V: TRBV11-2
DNA: TGTGCCAGCAGCGCGCAGGGACAGGGGGCTGGAGGCTACACCTTC
CDR3: CASSAQGQGAGGYTF

size: -
D: TRBD1
J: TRBJ2-1
V: TRBV7-9
DNA: TGTGCCAGCAGTGCGACTCCCGGGACAGGGATAGATGAGCAGTTCTTC
CDR3: CASSATPGTGIDEQFF

size: -
D: -
J: TRBJ1-6
V: TRBV18
DNA: TGTGCCAGCTCACCGGAGAATTCACCCCTCCACTTT
CDR3: CASSPENSPLHF

size: -
D: -
J: TRBJ1-2
V: TRBV6-5
DNA: TGTGCCAGCATTCCACCGGGGACTTATGGCTACACCTTC
CDR3: CASIPPGTYGYTF

size: -
D: -
J: TRBJ2-7
V: TRBV9
DNA: TGTGCCAGCAGCGTAGCGTCCGGGGACGAGCAGTACTTC
CDR3: CASSVASGDEQYF

size: few
D: -
J: TRBJ2-7
V: TRBV6-5
DNA: TGTGCCAGCGATACAGGGACCTACGAGCAGTACTTC
CDR3: CASDTGTYEQYF

size: -
D: TRBD1
J: TRBJ1-2
V: TRBV30
DNA: TGTGCCTGGAGACAGGGGTACTATGGCTACACCTTC
CDR3: CAWRQGYYGYTF

size: few
D: TRBD2
J: TRBJ2-5
V: TRBV5-5
DNA: TGTGCCAGCAGCCTTGGGGGAGGCGGGGGGATTGGAGAGACCCAGTACTTC
CDR3: CASSLGGGGGIGETQYF

size: few
D: TRBD1
J: TRBJ2-7
V: TRBV2
DNA: TGTGCCAGCACCGGAACAGGGGCTCTCTACGAGCAGTACTTC
CDR3: CASTGTGALYEQYF

size: -
D: TRBD2
J: TRBJ2-3
V: TRBV2
DNA: TGTGCCAGCAGTGTACTAGCGGGGGTTTTGAATTTT
CDR3: CASSVLAGVLNF

size: -
D: TRBD1
J: TRBJ1-5
V: TRBV5-5
DNA: TGTGCCAGCAGCTTGACCGACAGGGGAGACAATCAGCCCCAGCATTTT
CDR3: CASSLTDRGDNQPQHF

size: -
D: TRBD1
J: TRBJ1-2
V: TRBV28
DNA: TGTGCCAGCAGTTCATTGGCCGGGACAGGGCACGGCTACACCTTC
CDR3: CASSSLAGTGHGYTF

size: -
D: -
J: TRBJ1-5
V: TRBV25-1
DNA: TGTGCCAGCAGTGAAGGGCTTCAGCCCCAGCATTTT
CDR3: CASSEGLQPQHF

size: -
D: -
J: TRBJ1-4
V: TRBV5-1
DNA: TGCGCCAGCAGCCCCGGAGGGGCTAGGGGTAATGAAAAACTGTTTTTT
CDR3: CASSPGGARGNEKLFF

size: -
D: TRBD1
J: TRBJ2-2
V: TRBV5-1
DNA: TGCGCCAGCAGCCGGACAGGGGAGAACACCGGGGAGCTGTTTTTT
CDR3: CASSRTGENTGELFF

size: -
D: TRBD1
J: TRBJ1-2
V: TRBV2
DNA: TGTGCCAGCAGAAGGAGGGGGCTGGACTATGGCTACACCTTC
CDR3: CASRRRGLDYGYTF

size: -
D: -
J: TRBJ2-2
V: TRBV30
DNA: TGTGCCTGGAGCAGATCGAGACAGGCGAACACCGGGGAGCTGTTTTTT
CDR3: CAWSRSRQANTGELFF

size: -
D: -
J: TRBJ2-4
V: TRBV11-2
DNA: TGTGCCAGCAGCCCCCGTTCAGCCAAAAACATTCAGTACTTC
CDR3: CASSPRSAKNIQYF

size: once
D: TRBD1
J: TRBJ1-6
V: TRBV5-1
DNA: TGCGCCAGCAGCTTGTTCGTCAGGGGGCTCTATAATTCACCCCTCCACTTT
CDR3: CASSLFVRGLYNSPLHF

size: -
D: -
J: TRBJ2-7
V: TRBV30
DNA: TGTGCCTGGTCCGATCCTATGCTAGCCGCTTACGAGCAGTACTTC
CDR3: CAWSDPMLAAYEQYF

size: -
D: -
J: TRBJ2-7
V: TRBV5-1
DNA: TGCGCCAGCAGCGATTCGGGTGGGTATGGCGAGCAGTACTTC
CDR3: CASSDSGGYGEQYF

size: -
D: TRBD1
J: TRBJ1-2
V: TRBV19
DNA: TGTGCCAGTAGTATCACAGGGGGCAACGGCTACACCTTC
CDR3: CASSITGGNGYTF

size: -
D: TRBD1
J: TRBJ2-7
V: TRBV27
DNA: TGTGCCAGCAGTTTCCGGGACAGGGCGAGCGAGCAGTACTTC
CDR3: CASSFRDRASEQYF

size: -
D: -
J: TRBJ1-2
V: TRBV5-1
DNA: TGCGCCAGCAGCCCGACCAGGGCCTACTATGGCTACACCTTC
CDR3: CASSPTRAYYGYTF

size: -
D: TRBD1
J: TRBJ1-6
V: TRBV30
DNA: TGTGCCTGGGGACCCTGGCGGGGATGGGACAGTTATTCACCCCTCCACTTT
CDR3: CAWGPWRGWDSYSPLHF

size: -
D: TRBD2
J: TRBJ2-7
V: TRBV27
DNA: TGTGCCAGCACCGACCCATTTTTTTCGCTGGGGACTAGCGTTTTCTACGAGCAGTACTTC
CDR3: CASTDPFFSLGTSVFYEQYF

size: few
D: -
J: TRBJ2-7
V: TRBV2
DNA: TGTGCCAGCAGTGAATATCGCGAGCAGTACTTC
CDR3: CASSEYREQYF

size: few
D: -
J: TRBJ1-1
V: TRBV9
DNA: TGTGCCAGCAGCCCATCGGCAGGGAAACTCCGTCGCACTGAAGCTTTCTTT
CDR3: CASSPSAGKLRRTEAFF

size: -
D: -
J: TRBJ1-5
V: TRBV12-5
DNA: TGTGCTAGTGGTTTGATCCGGGGCAATCAGCCCCAGCATTTT
CDR3: CASGLIRGNQPQHF

size: -
D: -
J: TRBJ2-7
V: TRBV11-2
DNA: TGTGCCAGCAGCCTTGGGACTCTCTACGAGCAGTACTTC
CDR3: CASSLGTLYEQYF

size: once
D: -
J: TRBJ2-1
V: TRBV5-4
DNA: TGTGCCAGCAGCTTGTCTAGTGGTGAGCAGTTCTTC
CDR3: CASSLSSGEQFF

size: -
D: TRBD2
J: TRBJ2-3
V: TRBV12-5
DNA: TGTGCTAGTGGTTTGGGCGGGGGGGCCGCCGATACGCAGTATTTT
CDR3: CASGLGGGAADTQYF

size: -
D: TRBD2
J: TRBJ2-7
V: TRBV7-2
DNA: TGTGCCAGCAGCCGGGGGGGCACGAGCAAATACGAGCAGTACTTC
CDR3: CASSRGGTSKYEQYF

size: -
D: -
J: TRBJ2-7
V: TRBV18
DNA: TGTGCCAGCTCATCCCCAGGGGATACCTACGAGCAGTACTTC
CDR3: CASSSPGDTYEQYF

size: -
D: TRBD1
J: TRBJ2-2
V: TRBV4-1
DNA: TGCGCCAGCAGCCAAGATGGTCGGGGACAGAGTAACACCGGGGAGCTGTTTTTT
CDR3: CASSQDGRGQSNTGELFF

size: -
D: TRBD1
J: TRBJ1-1
V: TRBV6-1
DNA: TGTGCCAGCAGTGACCAGACAGGGTATACCGAAGCTTTCTTT
CDR3: CASSDQTGYTEAFF

size: -
D: TRBD1
J: TRBJ2-6
V: TRBV5-1
DNA: TGCGCCAGCAGCGGACTTACAGGGGTCGGGGCCAACGTCCTGACTTTC
CDR3: CASSGLTGVGANVLTF

size: few
D: TRBD2
J: TRBJ2-3
V: TRBV2
DNA: TGTGCCAGCCTTAAGATGGAGCGGGGATCCACAGATACGCAGTATTTT
CDR3: CASLKMERGSTDTQYF